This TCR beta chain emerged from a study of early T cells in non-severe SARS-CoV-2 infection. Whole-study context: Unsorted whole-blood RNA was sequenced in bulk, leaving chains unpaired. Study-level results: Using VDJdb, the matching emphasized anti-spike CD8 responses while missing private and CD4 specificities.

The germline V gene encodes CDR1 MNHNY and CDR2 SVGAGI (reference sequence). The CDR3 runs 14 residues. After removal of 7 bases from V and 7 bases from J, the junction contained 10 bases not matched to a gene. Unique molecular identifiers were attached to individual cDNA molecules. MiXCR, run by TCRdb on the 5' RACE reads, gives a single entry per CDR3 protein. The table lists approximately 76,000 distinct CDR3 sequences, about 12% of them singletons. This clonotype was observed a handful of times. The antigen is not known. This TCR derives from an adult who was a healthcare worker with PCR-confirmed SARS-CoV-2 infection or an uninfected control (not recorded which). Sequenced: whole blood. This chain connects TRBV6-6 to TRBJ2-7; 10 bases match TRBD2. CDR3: CASILSSGSGEQYF. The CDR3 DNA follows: TGTGCCAGCATCCTCTCTAGCGGGAGTGGAGAGCAGTACTTC.